This T cell receptor beta chain was captured by sequencing in a study of blood T cell repertoires in COVID-19. The wider study: Sample material is recorded as cDNA or gDNA derived from T cells, B-cell-depleted T cells, or PBMCs.

As processed by the authors: Amplifying reference gene primers gave estimates of nucleated cell counts. TCRdb's table, derived via immunoSEQ multiplex PCR, lists solely in-frame clones and lacks some. The V and J calls and the clone size are those of that table, but D and trimming were determined from the DNA. The sample carries a few hundred thousand clones, roughly 91% recorded once. Germline assignment: CDR1 SGHRS and CDR2 YFSETQ. The CDR3 runs 15 residues. Losses at the gene ends were 4 bases for V and 7 bases for J; bases not matched to a gene: 6. Specimen: PBMCs or T cells enriched from blood (not recorded which). The clonotype comes from a woman aged 25-40 years who had recovered from COVID-19. The chain links TRBV5-1 to TRBJ2-7; 15 bases agree with TRBD2. Here the CDR3 DNA reads TGCGCCAGCAGCGGAGGACTAGCGGGAGGGGAAGAGCAGTACTTC. It encodes CASSGGLAGGEEQYF.